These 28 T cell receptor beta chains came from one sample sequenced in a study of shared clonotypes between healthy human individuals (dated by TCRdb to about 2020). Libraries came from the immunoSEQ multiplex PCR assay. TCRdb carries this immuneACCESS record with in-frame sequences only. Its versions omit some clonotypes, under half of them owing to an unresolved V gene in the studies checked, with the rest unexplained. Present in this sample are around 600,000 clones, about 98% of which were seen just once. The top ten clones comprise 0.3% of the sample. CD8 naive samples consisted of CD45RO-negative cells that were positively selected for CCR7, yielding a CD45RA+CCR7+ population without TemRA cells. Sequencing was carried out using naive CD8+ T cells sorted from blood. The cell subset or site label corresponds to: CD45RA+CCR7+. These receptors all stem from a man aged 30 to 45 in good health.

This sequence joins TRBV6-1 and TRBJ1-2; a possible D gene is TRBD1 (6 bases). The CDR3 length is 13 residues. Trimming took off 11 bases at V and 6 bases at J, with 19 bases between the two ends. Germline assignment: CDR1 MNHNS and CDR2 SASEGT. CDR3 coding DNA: TGTGCCGTCCCACTCCAGGGGATTAATGGCTACACCTTC. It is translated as CAVPLQGINGYTF.

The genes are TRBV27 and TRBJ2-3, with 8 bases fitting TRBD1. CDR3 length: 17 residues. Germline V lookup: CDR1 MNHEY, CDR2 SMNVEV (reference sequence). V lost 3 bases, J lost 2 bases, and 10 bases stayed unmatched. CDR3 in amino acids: CASSLWTGSVDTDTQYF. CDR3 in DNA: TGTGCCAGCAGTTTGTGGACAGGGAGCGTTGACACAGATACGCAGTATTTT.

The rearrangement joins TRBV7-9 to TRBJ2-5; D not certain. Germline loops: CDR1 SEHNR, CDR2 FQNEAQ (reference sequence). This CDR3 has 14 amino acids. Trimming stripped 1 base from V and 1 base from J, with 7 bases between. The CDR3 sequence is CASSLGRSQETQYF. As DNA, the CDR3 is TGTGCCAGCAGCTTAGGGCGTAGCCAAGAGACCCAGTACTTC. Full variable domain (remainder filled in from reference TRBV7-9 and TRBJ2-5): DTGVSQNPRHKITKRGQNVTFRCDPISEHNRLYWYRQTLGQGPEFLTYFQNEAQLEKSRLLSDRFSAERPKGSFSTLEIQRTEQGDSAMYLCASSLGRSQETQYFGPGTRLLVL.

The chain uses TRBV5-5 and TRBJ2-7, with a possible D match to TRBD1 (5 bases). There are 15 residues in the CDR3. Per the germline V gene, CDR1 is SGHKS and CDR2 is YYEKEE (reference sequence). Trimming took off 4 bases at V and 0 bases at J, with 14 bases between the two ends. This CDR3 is CASSERTGTSYEQYF. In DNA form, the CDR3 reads TGTGCCAGCAGCGAAAGAACAGGAACCTCCTACGAGCAGTACTTC.

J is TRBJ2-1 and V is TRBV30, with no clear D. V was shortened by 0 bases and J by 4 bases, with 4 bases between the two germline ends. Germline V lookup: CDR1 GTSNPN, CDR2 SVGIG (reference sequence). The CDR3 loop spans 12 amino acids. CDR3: CAWSVMYNEQFF. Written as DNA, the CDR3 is TGTGCCTGGAGTGTTATGTACAATGAGCAGTTCTTC.

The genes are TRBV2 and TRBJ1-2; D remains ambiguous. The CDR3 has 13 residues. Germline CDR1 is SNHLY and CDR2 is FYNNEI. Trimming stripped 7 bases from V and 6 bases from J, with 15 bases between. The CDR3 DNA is TGTGCCAGCATAGGACGGCCGGATAATGGCTACACCTTC. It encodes CASIGRPDNGYTF.

CDR3 in amino acids: CASSFTQETQYF. For the CDR3, the DNA is TGTGCCAGCAGCTTTACCCAAGAGACCCAGTACTTC. The V and J genes are TRBV13 and TRBJ2-5; D is unclear. Trimming took off 3 bases at V and 1 base at J, with 3 bases between the two ends. Germline loops: CDR1 PRHDT, CDR2 FYEKMQ (reference sequence). The CDR3 length is 12 residues.

The CDR3: CASSPPRRVLEQFF. The CDR3 DNA reads TGTGCCAGCAGCCCCCCCAGGAGGGTACTTGAGCAGTTCTTC. The chain recombines TRBV13 with TRBJ2-1; D is perhaps TRBD2 (6 bases). Trimming took 5 bases from V and 9 from J, leaving 17 bases between them. Germline assignment: CDR1 PRHDT and CDR2 FYEKMQ (reference sequence). The CDR3 is 14 amino acids.

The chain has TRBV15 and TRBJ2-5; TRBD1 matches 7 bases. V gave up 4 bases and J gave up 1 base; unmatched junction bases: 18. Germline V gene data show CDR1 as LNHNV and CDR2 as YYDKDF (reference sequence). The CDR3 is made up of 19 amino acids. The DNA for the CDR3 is TGTGCCACCAGCATCTTTCGACAGGGTTTCGATCGGCTCCAAGAGACCCAGTACTTC. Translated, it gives CATSIFRQGFDRLQETQYF.

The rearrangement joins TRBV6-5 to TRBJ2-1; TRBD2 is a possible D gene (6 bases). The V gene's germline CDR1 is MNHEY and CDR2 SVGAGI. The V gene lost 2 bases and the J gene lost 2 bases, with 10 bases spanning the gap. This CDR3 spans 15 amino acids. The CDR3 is CASSYASGAYNEQFF. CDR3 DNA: TGTGCCAGCAGTTACGCGTCGGGAGCCTACAATGAGCAGTTCTTC.

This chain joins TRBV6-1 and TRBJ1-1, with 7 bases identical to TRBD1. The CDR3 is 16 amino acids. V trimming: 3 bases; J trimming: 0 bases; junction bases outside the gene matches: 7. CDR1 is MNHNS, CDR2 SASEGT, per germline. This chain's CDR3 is CASSEGAGGLNTEAFF. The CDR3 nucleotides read TGTGCCAGCAGTGAGGGTGCAGGGGGTTTGAACACTGAAGCTTTCTTT.

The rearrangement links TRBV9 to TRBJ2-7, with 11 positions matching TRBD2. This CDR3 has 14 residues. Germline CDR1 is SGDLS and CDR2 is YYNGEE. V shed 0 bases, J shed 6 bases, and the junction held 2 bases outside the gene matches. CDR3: CASSVGGLAGEQYF. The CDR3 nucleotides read TGTGCCAGCAGCGTAGGTGGACTAGCGGGCGAGCAGTACTTC.

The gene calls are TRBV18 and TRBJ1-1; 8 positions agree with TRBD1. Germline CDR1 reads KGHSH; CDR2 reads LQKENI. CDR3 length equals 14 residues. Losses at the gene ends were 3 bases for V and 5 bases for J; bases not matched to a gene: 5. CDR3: CASSPQGAVTEAFF. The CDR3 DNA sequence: TGTGCCAGCTCACCGCAGGGGGCTGTGACTGAAGCTTTCTTT.

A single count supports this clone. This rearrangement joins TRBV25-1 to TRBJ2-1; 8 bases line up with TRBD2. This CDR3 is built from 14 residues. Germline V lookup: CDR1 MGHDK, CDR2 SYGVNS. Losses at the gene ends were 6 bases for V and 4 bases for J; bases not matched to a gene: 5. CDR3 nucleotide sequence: TGTGCCAGCAGAGACACTAGCGGATACAATGAGCAGTTCTTC. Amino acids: CASRDTSGYNEQFF.

The CDR3 here is CASSFEGQIGTDTQYF. CDR3 coding DNA: TGCGCCAGCAGCTTTGAGGGACAGATTGGCACAGATACGCAGTATTTT. The V and J genes are TRBV5-1 and TRBJ2-3; 7 bases fit TRBD1. V was clipped by 2 bases and J by 1 base; unmatched bases: 7. This CDR3 has 16 residues. The germline gives CDR1 SGHRS, CDR2 YFSETQ.

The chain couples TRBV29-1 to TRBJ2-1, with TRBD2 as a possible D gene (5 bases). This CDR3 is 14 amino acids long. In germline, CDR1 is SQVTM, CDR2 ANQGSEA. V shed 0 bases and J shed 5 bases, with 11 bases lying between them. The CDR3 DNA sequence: TGCAGCGTTGAAGAACTAGGCCTCAACAATGAGCAGTTCTTC. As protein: CSVEELGLNNEQFF.

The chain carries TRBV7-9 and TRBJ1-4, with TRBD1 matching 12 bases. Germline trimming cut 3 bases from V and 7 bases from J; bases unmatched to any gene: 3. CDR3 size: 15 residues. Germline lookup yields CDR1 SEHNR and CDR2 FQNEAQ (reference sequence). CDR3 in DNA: TGTGCCAGCAGCTTCAGGGACAGGGGGCGTGAAAAACTGTTTTTT. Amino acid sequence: CASSFRDRGREKLFF.

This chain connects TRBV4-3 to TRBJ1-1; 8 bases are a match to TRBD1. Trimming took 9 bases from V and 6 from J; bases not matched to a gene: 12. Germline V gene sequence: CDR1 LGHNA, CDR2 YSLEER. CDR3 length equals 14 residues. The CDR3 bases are TGCGCCAGTCAACGCGACAGGGGAGTCGCTGAAGCTTTCTTT. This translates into CASQRDRGVAEAFF.

CDR3 amino acids: CAISEFKGPDGNIQYF. The CDR3 coding sequence is TGTGCCATCAGTGAGTTTAAGGGACCGGATGGGAACATTCAGTACTTC. The chain joins TRBV10-3 to TRBJ2-4; D may be TRBD1 or TRBD2 (5 bases each). From germline, CDR1 is ENHRY and CDR2 SYGVKD. V was pared by 1 base and J by 7 bases, with 17 bases between. The CDR3 runs to 16 residues.

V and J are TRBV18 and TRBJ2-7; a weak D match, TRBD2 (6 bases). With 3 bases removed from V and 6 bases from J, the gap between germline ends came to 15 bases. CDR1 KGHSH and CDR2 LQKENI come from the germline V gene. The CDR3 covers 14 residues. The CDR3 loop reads CASSPGLGILEQYF. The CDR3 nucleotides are TGTGCCAGCTCACCGGGACTTGGAATACTCGAGCAGTACTTC.

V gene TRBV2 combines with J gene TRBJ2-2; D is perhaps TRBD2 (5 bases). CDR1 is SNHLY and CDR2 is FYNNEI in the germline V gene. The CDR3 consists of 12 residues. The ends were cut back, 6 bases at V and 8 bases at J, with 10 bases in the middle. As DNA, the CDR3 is TGTGCCAGCAGCTCTAGGACTGGGGAGCTGTTTTTT. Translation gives CASSSRTGELFF.

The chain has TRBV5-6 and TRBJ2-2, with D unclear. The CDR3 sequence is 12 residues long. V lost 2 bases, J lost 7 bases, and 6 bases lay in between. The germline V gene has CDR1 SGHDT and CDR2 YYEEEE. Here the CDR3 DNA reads TGTGCCAGCAGCTTCGGTCACGGGGAGCTGTTTTTT. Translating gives CASSFGHGELFF.

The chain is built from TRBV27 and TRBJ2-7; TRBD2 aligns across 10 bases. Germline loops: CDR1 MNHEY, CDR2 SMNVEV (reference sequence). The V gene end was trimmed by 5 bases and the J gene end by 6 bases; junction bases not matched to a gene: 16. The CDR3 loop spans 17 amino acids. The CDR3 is CASSPGSSGRWAVEQYF. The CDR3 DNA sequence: TGTGCCAGCAGTCCCGGATCTAGCGGGAGATGGGCGGTCGAGCAGTACTTC.

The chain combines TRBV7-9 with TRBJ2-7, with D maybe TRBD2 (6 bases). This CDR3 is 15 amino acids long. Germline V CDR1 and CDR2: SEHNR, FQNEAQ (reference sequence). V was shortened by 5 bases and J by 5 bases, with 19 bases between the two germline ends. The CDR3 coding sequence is TGTGCCAGCAGCCCACCCGGACGGGAGAAGGACGAGCAGTACTTC. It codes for CASSPPGREKDEQYF.

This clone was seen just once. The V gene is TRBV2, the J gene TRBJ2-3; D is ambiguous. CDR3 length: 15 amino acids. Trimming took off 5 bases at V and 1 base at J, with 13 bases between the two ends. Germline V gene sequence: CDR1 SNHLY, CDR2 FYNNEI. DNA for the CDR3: TGTGCCAGCAGTCACATTTCTACTGGCACAGATACGCAGTATTTT. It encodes CASSHISTGTDTQYF.

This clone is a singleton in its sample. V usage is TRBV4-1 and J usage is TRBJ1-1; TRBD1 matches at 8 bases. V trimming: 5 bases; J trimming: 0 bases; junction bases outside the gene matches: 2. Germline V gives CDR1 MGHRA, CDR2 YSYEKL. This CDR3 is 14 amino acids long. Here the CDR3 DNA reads TGCGCCAGCAGCGGACAGGGAATGAACACTGAAGCTTTCTTT. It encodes CASSGQGMNTEAFF.

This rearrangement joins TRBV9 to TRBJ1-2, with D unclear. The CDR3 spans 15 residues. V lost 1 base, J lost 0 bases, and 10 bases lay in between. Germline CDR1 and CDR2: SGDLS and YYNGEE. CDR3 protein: CASSVLDKANYGYTF. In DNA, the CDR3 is TGTGCCAGCAGCGTACTTGACAAAGCTAACTATGGCTACACCTTC.

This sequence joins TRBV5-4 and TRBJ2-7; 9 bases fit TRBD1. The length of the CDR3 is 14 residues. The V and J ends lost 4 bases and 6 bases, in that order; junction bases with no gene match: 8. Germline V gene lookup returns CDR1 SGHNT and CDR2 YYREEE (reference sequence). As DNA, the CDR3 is TGTGCCAGCAGCCTTGGGACAGGGCTCGCCGAGCAGTACTTC. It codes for CASSLGTGLAEQYF.